These 32 T cell receptor beta chains were sequenced from one sample in a study of blood T cell repertoires in COVID-19. The assay was immunoSEQ multiplex PCR, and TCRdb's table has in-frame clones only and misses some. The sample lists some 100,000 clones, roughly 79% occurring once. Sequencing was carried out using peripheral blood. These receptors were obtained from a human donor in a cohort sampled during active COVID-19.

The count of this clone is one. The genes are TRBV5-4 and TRBJ1-6; D gene unclear. The V gene's germline CDR1 is SGHNT and CDR2 YYREEE (reference sequence). The CDR3 loop spans 16 amino acids. V was cut by 6 bases and J by 0 bases, with 13 bases left in between. CDR3 bases: TGTGCCAGCAATACACTTAGGAGCTCCTATAATTCACCCCTCCACTTT. Translating gives CASNTLRSSYNSPLHF.

This chain uses TRBV7-9 with TRBJ1-3, with D maybe TRBD1 (5 bases). In germline, CDR1 is SEHNR, CDR2 FQNEAQ (reference sequence). Trimming took off 5 bases at V and 0 bases at J, with 17 bases between the two ends. The CDR3 contains 17 residues. The CDR3 region has the DNA TGTGCCAGCAGCCGCGGGCGGGACGGACCCTCTGGAAACACCATATATTTT. This encodes CASSRGRDGPSGNTIYF.

The rearrangement joins TRBV7-2 to TRBJ1-1; D may be TRBD1 (5 bases). Germline assignment: CDR1 SGHTA and CDR2 FQGNSA. Between the trimmed V and J ends, which lost 4 bases and 1 base, there was a span of 13 bases. The CDR3 loop spans 15 amino acids. CDR3 in amino acids: CASSYTGEGNTEAFF. For the CDR3, the DNA is TGTGCCAGCAGCTACACGGGGGAGGGGAACACTGAAGCTTTCTTT.

This sequence joins TRBV6-1 and TRBJ1-3, with 9 nucleotides matching TRBD1. The CDR3 is 17 residues long. J lost 2 bases, V lost 4 bases, and 9 bases had no gene match. The V gene's germline CDR1 is MNHNS and CDR2 SASEGT. The CDR3 bases are TGTGCCAGCAGTGGCTGGGACAGGGTCGCCGCTGGAAACACCATATATTTT. This sequence encodes CASSGWDRVAAGNTIYF.

This clone was observed once. V is TRBV6-5 and J is TRBJ1-2; 7 bases align to TRBD1. Germline CDR1 and CDR2: MNHEY and SVGAGI. The CDR3 loop spans 11 amino acids. J was trimmed by 7 bases and V by 11 bases; bases with no gene match: 7. CDR3 protein: CASRTGAGYTF. CDR3 bases: TGTGCCTCCCGAACAGGGGCTGGCTACACCTTC.

This chain uses TRBV6-5 with TRBJ2-7, with a possible D match to TRBD1 (5 bases). The CDR3 is made up of 16 amino acids. V shed 2 bases and J shed 0 bases, with 14 bases lying between them. Germline CDR1 reads MNHEY; CDR2 reads SVGAGI. The CDR3 nucleotides read TGTGCCAGCAGTTACGGGGCCGGGCCAAGCTCCTACGAGCAGTACTTC. Protein product: CASSYGAGPSSYEQYF.

This clone was observed a single time. V gene TRBV24-1 combines with J gene TRBJ2-3; 11 bases are shared with TRBD1. Germline loops: CDR1 KGHDR, CDR2 SFDVKD. This CDR3 is built from 14 residues. After removal of 9 bases from V and 5 bases from J, the junction contained 6 bases not matched to a gene. This CDR3 is CATEPGQGVDTQYF. In DNA form, the CDR3 reads TGTGCCACCGAACCGGGACAGGGGGTAGATACGCAGTATTTT.

This clone turned up a few times. The rearrangement uses TRBV3-1 (or the pseudogene TRBV3-2) and TRBJ1-1, with D maybe TRBD1 (5 bases). Germline CDR1 and CDR2: LGHDT and YNNKEL (reference sequence). This CDR3 comprises 13 residues. V was shortened by 3 bases and J by 11 bases, with 16 bases between the two germline ends. The CDR3 DNA reads TGTGCCAGCAGCCAGAGAGGGGAGGAACGGGCTTTCTTT. This encodes CASSQRGEERAFF.

The rearrangement joins TRBV6-6 to TRBJ2-7; the D gene is possibly TRBD2 (5 bases). V was trimmed by 6 bases and J by 0 bases, leaving 9 bases between them. Germline CDR1 MNHNY, CDR2 SVGAGI (reference sequence). The CDR3 is 13 residues long. The CDR3 DNA reads TGTGCCAGCAGGATTACTAGCTCCTACGAGCAGTACTTC. Its translation is CASRITSSYEQYF.

The rearrangement uses TRBV7-3 and TRBJ2-7; 11 bases are shared with TRBD2. With 1 base clipped from V and 3 bases from J, the junction kept 11 bases outside the gene matches. The CDR3 loop spans 18 amino acids. Germline V gene data show CDR1 as SGHTA and CDR2 as FQGTGA. The CDR3 loop reads CASSLNPVSSGRVYEQYF. Written as DNA, the CDR3 is TGTGCCAGCAGCTTAAATCCGGTCAGTAGCGGGAGGGTCTACGAGCAGTACTTC.

CDR3 in amino acids: CASSPRQGGPYEQYF. CDR3 DNA: TGTGCCAGCTCACCGCGGCAGGGGGGTCCCTACGAGCAGTACTTC. The chain recombines TRBV18 with TRBJ2-7, with a tentative D call TRBD1 (7 bases). Germline lookup yields CDR1 KGHSH and CDR2 LQKENI. This CDR3 has 15 residues. Trimming left V 3 bases short and J 2 bases short, with 14 bases between.

The rearrangement uses TRBV2 and TRBJ2-1, with D hard to call. This CDR3 is built from 13 residues. Germline CDR1 SNHLY, CDR2 FYNNEI. Trimming left V 5 bases short and J 5 bases short, with 10 bases between. CDR3: CASSFFLNNEQFF. The CDR3 DNA follows: TGTGCCAGCAGTTTCTTCTTAAACAATGAGCAGTTCTTC.

The sample holds a few counts of this clone. The V gene is TRBV5-4, the J gene TRBJ1-2; perhaps TRBD1 as D (6 bases). CDR1 and CDR2 (germline): SGHNT, YYREEE (reference sequence). The germline V and J ends were trimmed by 4 bases and 0 bases, with 10 bases remaining between them. CDR3 size: 14 residues. CDR3 sequence reads: CASSTGHTNYGYTF. The CDR3, as DNA: TGTGCCAGCAGCACGGGACACACTAACTATGGCTACACCTTC.

The gene calls are TRBV9 and TRBJ1-4; TRBD1 aligns across 7 bases. CDR3 length equals 15 residues. The V segment lost 3 bases and the J segment 0 bases; nucleotides outside the gene matches: 2. Per germline, CDR1 SGDLS and CDR2 YYNGEE. CDR3 DNA: TGTGCCAGCAGCGCGGGGACAGCAACTAATGAAAAACTGTTTTTT. Protein sequence: CASSAGTATNEKLFF.

The chain links TRBV7-2 to TRBJ2-7, with unresolved D. Germline V gene sequence: CDR1 SGHTA, CDR2 FQGNSA. The CDR3 loop spans 14 amino acids. The V gene lost 2 bases and the J gene lost 1 base, with 9 bases spanning the gap. The CDR3 nucleotides are TGTGCCAGCAGCTTAACGCTAGGTTCCTACGAGCAGTACTTC. Its translation: CASSLTLGSYEQYF.

V and J are TRBV18 and TRBJ2-7; D is undetermined. The germline V gene encodes CDR1 KGHSH and CDR2 LQKENI. The V end was cut by 6 bases, the J end by 5 bases, with 14 bases between. The CDR3 runs to 13 residues. CDR3 in DNA: TGTGCCAGCTCTCAGGCCCCATCCAACGAGCAGTACTTC. It is translated as CASSQAPSNEQYF.

This clone was picked up a small number of times. CDR3 sequence (DNA): TGTGCCAGCAGTGAATTAGCCAGGCCGGAGGGGCTCTATGGCTACACCTTC. Translation gives CASSELARPEGLYGYTF. The V gene is TRBV25-1, the J gene TRBJ1-2, with TRBD1 as a possible D gene (5 bases). Germline assignment: CDR1 MGHDK and CDR2 SYGVNS. V was pared by 1 base and J by 4 bases, with 19 bases between. This CDR3 is 17 amino acids long.

V usage is TRBV19 and J usage is TRBJ1-4; tentative D call: TRBD1 (6 bases). This CDR3 region has 13 residues. Per the germline V gene, CDR1 is LNHDA and CDR2 is SQIVND (reference sequence). Trimming left V 3 bases short and J 8 bases short, with 10 bases between. Written as DNA, the CDR3 is TGTGCCAGTAGTATCTGGGGGCGCGAAAAACTGTTTTTT. Its translation: CASSIWGREKLFF. The entire variable domain, with the rest obtained from reference TRBV19 and TRBJ1-4, is as follows: DGGITQSPKYLFRKEGQNVTLSCEQNLNHDAMYWYRQDPGQGLRLIYYSQIVNDFQKGDIAEGYSVSREKKESFPLTVTSAQKNPTAFYLCASSIWGREKLFFGSGTQLSVL.

This chain uses TRBV6-1 with TRBJ1-2; a possible D gene is TRBD1 (6 bases). The ends were cut back, 3 bases at V and 7 bases at J, with 21 bases in the middle. In germline, CDR1 is MNHNS, CDR2 SASEGT. CDR3 length: 16 residues. The CDR3 DNA reads TGTGCCAGCAGTGATTCCGGGGCCCAGGGGAAGTCTGGCTACACCTTC. Amino acids: CASSDSGAQGKSGYTF.

The V gene is TRBV19, the J gene TRBJ2-7, with a possible D match to TRBD2 (5 bases). The CDR3 sequence is 14 residues long. Trimming removed 6 bases from V and 4 bases from J, with 16 bases in between. Germline-derived CDR1 and CDR2 are LNHDA and SQIVND (reference sequence). The CDR3 sequence: CASSIPGYLYEQYF. The CDR3 bases are TGTGCCAGTAGCATACCGGGATATCTTTACGAGCAGTACTTC. The full variable domain, in which reference TRBV19 and TRBJ2-7 provide the parts outside the CDR3, is DGGITQSPKYLFRKEGQNVTLSCEQNLNHDAMYWYRQDPGQGLRLIYYSQIVNDFQKGDIAEGYSVSREKKESFPLTVTSAQKNPTAFYLCASSIPGYLYEQYFGPGTRLTVT.

The chain links TRBV7-9 to TRBJ2-1; the match to TRBD2 covers 8 bases. Germline trimming cut 4 bases from V and 7 bases from J; bases unmatched to any gene: 12. Germline lookup yields CDR1 SEHNR and CDR2 FQNEAQ (reference sequence). The CDR3 has 16 residues. This chain's CDR3 is CASSYVPGLVTNEQFF. The CDR3 bases are TGTGCCAGCAGCTACGTTCCGGGACTAGTAACGAATGAGCAGTTCTTC.

V usage is TRBV7-6 and J usage is TRBJ1-2; the match to TRBD1 covers 11 bases. Unmatched junction bases numbered 11, after V lost 5 bases and J lost 6 bases. Germline loops: CDR1 SGHVS, CDR2 FNYEAQ. The CDR3 sequence is 16 residues long. The CDR3 nucleotides are TGTGCCAGCAGCGAACGGACAGGGGGCGTAAAAGATGGCTACACCTTC. Its protein is CASSERTGGVKDGYTF.

This sequence joins TRBV5-8 and TRBJ2-5; 8 nucleotides agree with TRBD1. In germline, CDR1 is SGHTS, CDR2 YDEGEE. This CDR3 has 17 residues. V dropped 1 base and J dropped 0; count of bases not matched to a gene: 8. The DNA of the CDR3 is TGTGCCAGCAGCTTGAATTACGGGACAGGTAACCAAGAGACCCAGTACTTC. Amino acid sequence: CASSLNYGTGNQETQYF. The complete variable domain, with remaining parts taken from reference TRBV5-8 and TRBJ2-5, reads EAGVTQSPTHLIKTRGQQATLRCSPISGHTSVYWYQQALGLGLQFLLWYDEGEERNRGNFPPRFSGRQFPNYSSELNVNALELEDSALYLCASSLNYGTGNQETQYFGPGTRLLVL.

V usage is TRBV6-2 or TRBV6-3 and J usage is TRBJ2-3; weak D call: TRBD2 (6 bases). This CDR3 has 20 amino acids. Trimming pared 4 bases from V and 1 base from J, leaving 27 bases between. The germline CDR1 and CDR2 sequences are MNHEY and SVGEGT. DNA for the CDR3: TGTGCCAGCAGTTCCAAACCCTATAGCGGAAGCCCTGGGGGCACAGATACGCAGTATTTT. It codes for CASSSKPYSGSPGGTDTQYF.

The chain links TRBV6-2 or TRBV6-3 to TRBJ2-2; the D gene is possibly TRBD2 (5 bases). V dropped 2 bases and J dropped 2 bases, with 12 bases sitting between them. The CDR3 is made up of 16 amino acids. The germline V gene has CDR1 MNHEY and CDR2 SVGEGT. The CDR3 DNA reads TGTGCCAGCAGTTACGCGGGCATGGGAAACACCGGGGAGCTGTTTTTT. Translation: CASSYAGMGNTGELFF.

The chain carries TRBV7-6 and TRBJ1-1, with 7 bases identical to TRBD1. V shed 4 bases and J 5 bases; nucleotides not matched to a gene: 4. CDR1 and CDR2 (germline): SGHVS, FNYEAQ. The CDR3 is made up of 13 amino acids. This CDR3 is CASSSTTGTEAFF. DNA for the CDR3: TGTGCCAGCAGCTCAACGACAGGGACTGAAGCTTTCTTT.

The chain joins TRBV2 to TRBJ1-1; TRBD1 aligns across 7 bases. The length of the CDR3 is 14 residues. J was trimmed by 4 bases and V by 5 bases; bases with no gene match: 7. Germline loops: CDR1 SNHLY, CDR2 FYNNEI. CDR3 in amino acids: CASSYGRQGTEAFF. In DNA form, the CDR3 reads TGTGCCAGCAGTTATGGTCGACAGGGCACTGAAGCTTTCTTT.

The chain couples TRBV6-6 to TRBJ2-1; 8 positions agree with TRBD2. Losses at the gene ends were 6 bases for V and 6 bases for J; bases not matched to a gene: 7. The CDR3 is 14 residues long. Germline loops: CDR1 MNHNY, CDR2 SVGAGI (reference sequence). CDR3 coding DNA: TGTGCCAGCAGAGGAGCGGGGGCAAGCAATGAGCAGTTCTTC. Translating gives CASRGAGASNEQFF.

V and J are TRBV18 and TRBJ1-2; 8 nucleotides agree with TRBD1. The CDR3 covers 18 residues. Germline CDR1 KGHSH, CDR2 LQKENI. V shed 2 bases and J 0 bases; nucleotides not matched to a gene: 11. The CDR3 DNA reads TGTGCCAGCTCACCAGGGCTACGGACAGGGCCCACTAACTATGGCTACACCTTC. It codes for CASSPGLRTGPTNYGYTF.

The V and J genes are TRBV5-8 and TRBJ1-1; the match to TRBD1 covers 11 bases. This CDR3 has 16 residues. V trimming: 1 base; J trimming: 6 bases; junction bases outside the gene matches: 8. CDR1 SGHTS and CDR2 YDEGEE come from the germline V gene. Here the CDR3 DNA reads TGTGCCAGCAGCTTGAAGTGGGGGACAGGGGGATCTGAAGCTTTCTTT. The encoded protein is CASSLKWGTGGSEAFF.

The V and J genes are TRBV6-5 and TRBJ2-7, with TRBD2 identical over 7 bases. In germline, CDR1 is MNHEY, CDR2 SVGAGI. V was clipped by 0 bases and J by 5 bases; unmatched bases: 7. This CDR3 contains 15 residues. The CDR3: CASSYSPQGGHEQYF. For the CDR3, the DNA is TGTGCCAGCAGTTACTCGCCCCAGGGAGGGCACGAGCAGTACTTC.

The chain joins TRBV7-2 to TRBJ2-1; tentatively, D is TRBD2 (7 bases). The CDR3 length is 16 residues. V was cut by 5 bases and J by 2 bases, with 16 bases left in between. Germline V gene lookup returns CDR1 SGHTA and CDR2 FQGNSA. CDR3 DNA: TGTGCCAGCAGCCCTAGCGGAGGGACACCCTACAATGAGCAGTTCTTC. Its protein is CASSPSGGTPYNEQFF.